This T cell receptor (beta chain) was identified during a study of shared clonotypes between healthy human individuals. Study results and limitations: Naive subsets generally exceeded memory subsets in estimated richness. Around 4.9% of naive CD4 clonotypes were shared across a few donors. Large sequencing depth failed to make sorted-subset sequencing complete, rarefaction showed.

A CD45RA+ naive subset and a CD45RA-negative memory subset were split from CD4+ cells. As concerns this clone: The antigen remains undetermined.

Sequenced by immunoSEQ multiplex PCR; TCRdb stores in-frame clones only, minus some. This repertoire shows 2,500,000 or so clones, around 93% found once; its top ten account for 0.37%. The receptor comes from a man between 18 and 29 years old in good health. Some clones in this sample may be carry-over from other donors' samples. Sample: naive CD4+ T cells from PBMCs. The sample's subset: CD45RA+ positively selected.

The CDR3 nucleotides are TGTGCCAGCAGTGTCATCCGGTACAATTCACCCCTCCACTTT. It yields the protein CASSVIRYNSPLHF. This chain joins TRBV6-1 and TRBJ1-6; D gene uncertain. This CDR3 has 14 residues. Trimming took 4 bases from V and 7 from J, leaving 11 bases between them. Germline CDR1 and CDR2: MNHNS and SASEGT.